This TCR beta chain was observed in a study of blood T cell repertoires in COVID-19. This CDR3 is built from 12 residues. Authors' processing steps: Amplification of reference gene primers was used by the study to estimate nucleated cell counts. Assay: immunoSEQ multiplex PCR; the TCRdb copy retains only in-frame clones and omits some. V and J calls plus clone size are reproduced from that table; the DNA served to infer D and trimming. This sample carries 10,000 to 15,000 clones, 75% to 85% of them seen once, and the ten largest clones take less than 5%. The J gene is TRBJ2-7, the V gene TRBV21-1; the table gives TRBD2 as D, unverified against the DNA. TRBV21-1 is noted as a pseudogene. The receptor was derived from a woman aged 55-75 years with acute or convalescent COVID-19. Input material: peripheral blood. CDR3 DNA: TGTGCCAGCTACGGGGAGTCCTACGAGCAGTACTTC. It encodes CASYGESYEQYF.